One and the same sample provided the 28 T cell receptor beta chains below, sequenced in a study of beta chain features in type 1 diabetes. What was sequenced were expressed TCRB transcripts, since all of the isolated RNA had been reverse transcribed. Produced via immunoSEQ multiplex PCR; TCRdb's table is partial and in-frame only. The sample contains 200,000 to 250,000 clones, 13% to 15% of which appear only once. What was sequenced was naive CD4+ T cells from blood. These receptors all stem from a woman aged 40-49 years in good health.

The rearrangement joins TRBV5-1 to TRBJ2-3; TRBD1 matches 8 bases. V lost 5 bases to trimming and J lost 2 bases; unmatched junction nucleotides: 7. The CDR3 sequence is 15 residues long. The germline gives CDR1 SGHRS, CDR2 YFSETQ. The CDR3 DNA follows: TGCGCCAGCAGGGGCCGGGACAGGAACACAGATACGCAGTATTTT. Its translation is CASRGRDRNTDTQYF.

This clone was observed a few times. CDR3 residues: CASSKTRAGGETQYF. CDR3 nucleotides: TGTGCCAGCAGCAAAACTAGAGCGGGTGGCGAGACCCAGTACTTC. This chain joins TRBV7-2 and TRBJ2-5; maybe TRBD2 (6 bases). Germline values: CDR1 SGHTA, CDR2 FQGNSA. This CDR3 is 15 amino acids long. Trimming shortened V by 5 bases and J by 5 bases, and 18 bases separated the two germline ends.

This clone was counted a few times. The V gene is TRBV6-1, the J gene TRBJ2-1; tentative D call: TRBD2 (5 bases). The germline V gene encodes CDR1 MNHNS and CDR2 SASEGT. The CDR3 consists of 15 residues. With 4 bases removed from V and 5 bases from J, the gap between germline ends came to 15 bases. The CDR3 DNA reads TGTGCCAGCAGTGGACCTTACAGCGGTCACAATGAGCAGTTCTTC. Translated: CASSGPYSGHNEQFF.

This clone was counted between two and nine times. The rearrangement links TRBV5-5 to TRBJ2-5; maybe TRBD2 (6 bases). The CDR3 is 14 residues long. Per germline, CDR1 SGHKS and CDR2 YYEKEE (reference sequence). The V gene lost 0 bases and the J gene lost 4 bases, with 10 bases spanning the gap. The CDR3 DNA follows: TGTGCCAGCAGCTTGGTTCCTAGCGCAGAGACCCAGTACTTC. As protein: CASSLVPSAETQYF.

V is TRBV2 and J is TRBJ1-2; D not certain. The germline V and J ends were trimmed by 8 bases and 3 bases, with 10 bases remaining between them. CDR3 length: 12 residues. Germline assignment: CDR1 SNHLY and CDR2 FYNNEI. CDR3 DNA: TGTGCCAGCGGTCAACGGGACTATGGCTACACCTTC. This gives the protein CASGQRDYGYTF.

This sequence joins TRBV7-2 and TRBJ1-5; 8 nucleotides agree with TRBD1. J gave up 5 bases and V 3 bases, and 9 bases lay outside the gene matches. Per the germline V gene, CDR1 is SGHTA and CDR2 is FQGNSA. The CDR3 totals 16 residues. CDR3 in amino acids: CASSFNRQGKDQPQHF. Here the CDR3 DNA reads TGTGCCAGCAGCTTCAATCGACAGGGGAAAGATCAGCCCCAGCATTTT.

This chain links TRBV5-1 with TRBJ2-6; unclear D gene. Between the trimmed V and J ends, which lost 1 base and 0 bases, there was a span of 2 bases. Germline V gene lookup returns CDR1 SGHRS and CDR2 YFSETQ. CDR3 size: 14 residues. CDR3: CASSLLSGANVLTF. Written as DNA, the CDR3 is TGCGCCAGCAGCTTGCTCTCTGGGGCCAACGTCCTGACTTTC.

This chain joins TRBV5-1 and TRBJ1-1, with a weak D call TRBD1 (5 bases). Germline V gene lookup returns CDR1 SGHRS and CDR2 YFSETQ. The V and J ends lost 3 bases and 1 base respectively, with 13 bases between them. The CDR3 has 15 residues. The CDR3 loop is CASSSPGTSNTEAFF. CDR3 sequence (DNA): TGCGCCAGCAGCTCCCCAGGGACTTCGAACACTGAAGCTTTCTTT.

This clone turned up a few times. The chain combines TRBV15 with TRBJ2-3; D may be TRBD2 (6 bases). CDR1 LNHNV and CDR2 YYDKDF come from the germline V gene (reference sequence). The CDR3 extends over 18 amino acids. The ends were cut back, 0 bases at V and 0 bases at J, with 16 bases in the middle. CDR3 protein: CATSRDLPGVGSTDTQYF. The CDR3 nucleotides are TGTGCCACCAGCAGAGATCTTCCGGGGGTTGGGAGCACAGATACGCAGTATTTT.

This clone occurred a few times. The genes are TRBV21-1 and TRBJ2-4; TRBD1 was called by the table and not checked on the DNA. TRBV21-1 corresponds to a pseudogene. CDR3 size: 17 residues. CDR3 region: CASSKVFRDSYRSIQYF. For the CDR3, the DNA is TGTGCCAGCAGCAAAGTATTCCGGGACAGTTACCGGTCCATTCAGTACTTC.

This clone was counted a few times. The chain joins TRBV2 to TRBJ1-6; D is possibly TRBD1 (6 bases). Germline assignment: CDR1 SNHLY and CDR2 FYNNEI. Trimming left V 4 bases short and J 6 bases short, with 10 bases between. The CDR3 spans 14 residues. This CDR3 reads CASSVQGRNSPLHF. CDR3 DNA: TGTGCCAGCAGTGTACAGGGTCGTAATTCACCCCTCCACTTT.

The V gene is TRBV4-1, the J gene TRBJ2-3, with 9 positions matching TRBD1. Germline trimming cut 0 bases from V and 8 bases from J; bases unmatched to any gene: 15. CDR1 and CDR2 (germline): MGHRA, YSYEKL. CDR3 length: 18 amino acids. The CDR3 nucleotides are TGCGCCAGCAGCCAAGACTCAACAGGGGGCCCCACTCGGGGTACGCAGTATTTT. This translates into CASSQDSTGGPTRGTQYF.

This rearrangement joins TRBV11-2 to TRBJ1-1; a weak D match, TRBD1 (6 bases). This CDR3 spans 17 amino acids. Trimming took 0 bases from V and 1 from J, leaving 15 bases between them. CDR1 and CDR2 from the germline V gene are SGHAT and FQNNGV. The CDR3: CASSLDSKGVRNTEAFF. CDR3 bases: TGTGCCAGCAGCTTAGATAGTAAGGGGGTTAGGAACACTGAAGCTTTCTTT. The full variable domain, its missing parts supplied by reference TRBV11-2 and TRBJ1-1, is EAGVAQSPRYKIIEKRQSVAFWCNPISGHATLYWYQQILGQGPKLLIQFQNNGVVDDSQLPKDRFSAERLKGVDSTLKIQPAKLEDSAVYLCASSLDSKGVRNTEAFFGQGTRLTVV.

This clone came up a few times. The rearrangement joins TRBV6-1 to TRBJ1-1; 9 bases are a match to TRBD1. Germline V gene lookup returns CDR1 MNHNS and CDR2 SASEGT. This CDR3 is built from 15 residues. Trimming at V came to 3 bases and at J to 5 bases, leaving 7 bases not matched to a gene. The CDR3: CASSDPGQGGTEAFF. The CDR3 coding sequence is TGTGCCAGCAGTGACCCGGGACAGGGAGGGACTGAAGCTTTCTTT.

This clone was found a few times. The rearrangement uses TRBV11-1 and TRBJ2-4; D is possibly TRBD2 (5 bases). The CDR3 is 13 amino acids. Trimming took 6 bases from V and 1 from J, leaving 7 bases between them. The germline CDR1 and CDR2 sequences are SGHAT and FQDESV (reference sequence). CDR3 in DNA: TGTGCCAGCAGTTCGGGGGCCAAAAACATTCAGTACTTC. Amino acids: CASSSGAKNIQYF.

This chain connects TRBV5-1 to TRBJ2-3; 13 bases are a match to TRBD2. CDR1 is SGHRS, CDR2 YFSETQ, per germline. V lost 0 bases and J lost 0; bases outside the gene matches: 4. The CDR3 totals 18 residues. CDR3 DNA sequence: TGCGCCAGCAGCTTGGCCACACTAGCGGGGGGGAGCACAGATACGCAGTATTTT. Residues: CASSLATLAGGSTDTQYF.

This clone was detected only a few times. The chain combines TRBV5-4 with TRBJ2-2, with a possible D match to TRBD2 (5 bases). From germline, CDR1 is SGHNT and CDR2 YYREEE (reference sequence). V was pared by 1 base and J by 1 base, with 11 bases between. The CDR3 is made up of 16 amino acids. This CDR3 is CASSLPSGMNTGELFF. The CDR3 region has the DNA TGTGCCAGCAGCTTGCCTTCCGGGATGAACACCGGGGAGCTGTTTTTT.

In this sample, this clone turned up a few times. This chain uses TRBV19 with TRBJ2-5; TRBD2 agrees at 15 bases. V dropped 1 base and J dropped 5; count of bases not matched to a gene: 8. The CDR3 extends over 18 amino acids. Germline V gene lookup returns CDR1 LNHDA and CDR2 SQIVND (reference sequence). CDR3: CASSIAGLAGGFGETQYF. CDR3 nucleotides: TGTGCCAGTAGTATAGCGGGACTAGCGGGGGGATTTGGGGAGACCCAGTACTTC. The complete variable domain, with remaining parts taken from reference TRBV19 and TRBJ2-5, reads DGGITQSPKYLFRKEGQNVTLSCEQNLNHDAMYWYRQDPGQGLRLIYYSQIVNDFQKGDIAEGYSVSREKKESFPLTVTSAQKNPTAFYLCASSIAGLAGGFGETQYFGPGTRLLVL.

This clone was seen a few times. The CDR3 DNA reads as TGTGCCAGCAGCCCCCGGGACAGTTATAGCTCCTACAATGAGCAGTTCTTC. Amino acids: CASSPRDSYSSYNEQFF. The chain carries TRBV7-2 and TRBJ2-1, with 7 bases fitting TRBD1. The CDR3 is 17 amino acids. Trimming cost V 5 bases and J 0 bases; bases outside gene matches: 10. CDR1 and CDR2 from the germline V gene are SGHTA and FQGNSA. Full variable domain (rest looked up from reference TRBV7-2 and TRBJ2-1): GAGVSQSPSNKVTEKGKDVELRCDPISGHTALYWYRQSLGQGLEFLIYFQGNSAPDKSGLPSDRFSAERTGGSVSTLTIQRTQQEDSAVYLCASSPRDSYSSYNEQFFGPGTRLTVL.

The chain combines TRBV18 with TRBJ1-2; 7 bases map to TRBD1. V shed 0 bases and J 1 base; nucleotides not matched to a gene: 11. The CDR3 totals 18 residues. CDR1 KGHSH and CDR2 LQKENI come from the germline V gene. In DNA form, the CDR3 reads TGTGCCAGCTCACCACCGGGACAGCCGGACCTACTTAACTATGGCTACACCTTC. Protein product: CASSPPGQPDLLNYGYTF.

In this sample, this clone turned up a few times. V gene TRBV4-3 combines with J gene TRBJ2-2; the match to TRBD2 covers 9 bases. V was clipped by 1 base and J by 5 bases; unmatched bases: 8. CDR3 length: 17 residues. Germline V lookup: CDR1 LGHNA, CDR2 YSLEER. CDR3: CASSQGVSGGGTGELFF. As DNA, the CDR3 is TGCGCCAGCAGCCAAGGTGTTAGCGGGGGAGGTACCGGGGAGCTGTTTTTT.

The chain links TRBV19 to TRBJ1-1, with 9 nucleotides matching TRBD1. The CDR3 contains 16 residues. Per the germline V gene, CDR1 is LNHDA and CDR2 is SQIVND (reference sequence). J was trimmed by 11 bases and V by 4 bases; bases with no gene match: 17. CDR3 sequence (DNA): TGTGCCAGTAGTACCCAGGGACAGGGAGCGCCTTATAGGGCTTTCTTT. Encoded protein: CASSTQGQGAPYRAFF.

The V gene is TRBV7-9, the J gene TRBJ2-3; possible D gene TRBD2, 6 bases. This CDR3 is built from 17 residues. Germline loops: CDR1 SEHNR, CDR2 FQNEAQ (reference sequence). Trimming stripped 4 bases from V and 1 base from J, with 18 bases between. CDR3 sequence reads: CASSYPLLGLRTDTQYF. The CDR3 DNA is TGTGCCAGCAGCTACCCCTTGCTGGGACTCCGCACAGATACGCAGTATTTT.

This clone was detected only a few times. J is TRBJ1-2 and V is TRBV7-2; 8 positions agree with TRBD1. Germline loops: CDR1 SGHTA, CDR2 FQGNSA. The CDR3 contains 16 residues. V gave up 4 bases and J gave up 1 base; unmatched junction bases: 8. The CDR3 DNA reads as TGTGCCAGCAGCTCTGGGGACAGGTTTAGTAACTATGGCTACACCTTC. This translates into CASSSGDRFSNYGYTF.

This clone was detected only once. The rearrangement links TRBV7-9 to TRBJ1-1, with 9 positions matching TRBD1. Trimming took 5 bases from V and 1 from J; bases not matched to a gene: 2. Germline CDR1 SEHNR, CDR2 FQNEAQ (reference sequence). CDR3 length: 14 residues. CDR3 in amino acids: CASSDRGGNTEAFF. The CDR3 DNA is TGTGCCAGCAGCGACAGGGGGGGGAACACTGAAGCTTTCTTT.

This clone was observed a few times. The chain couples TRBV29-1 to TRBJ2-5; 9 bases align to TRBD2. The length of the CDR3 is 14 residues. J gave up 4 bases and V 4 bases, and 7 bases lay outside the gene matches. Germline V gene lookup returns CDR1 SQVTM and CDR2 ANQGSEA. The CDR3 DNA reads as TGCAGCGTTGGACTAGCGGTCTTGTTAGAGACCCAGTACTTC. It codes for CSVGLAVLLETQYF. Variable domain in full (rest from reference TRBV29-1 and TRBJ2-5): SAVISQKPSRDICQRGTSLTIQCQVDSQVTMMFWYRQQPGQSLTLIATANQGSEATYESGFVIDKFPISRPNLTFSTLTVSNMSPEDSSIYLCSVGLAVLLETQYFGPGTRLLVL.

This clone has only a few counts. The V gene is TRBV5-1, the J gene TRBJ2-2; D remains ambiguous. The germline V gene has CDR1 SGHRS and CDR2 YFSETQ. Trimming took 0 bases from V and 1 from J, leaving 4 bases between them. The CDR3 runs 14 residues. The CDR3 coding sequence is TGCGCCAGCAGCTTGGTCCAGAACACCGGGGAGCTGTTTTTT. Amino acid sequence: CASSLVQNTGELFF.

This clone appeared many times. The chain couples TRBV5-4 to TRBJ2-3, with no clear D. V was shortened by 2 bases and J by 1 base, with 8 bases between the two germline ends. The CDR3 length is 14 residues. Looked up from germline, CDR1 is SGHNT and CDR2 is YYREEE (reference sequence). CDR3 coding DNA: TGTGCCAGCAGCTTTGCGGTTCGCACAGATACGCAGTATTTT. It codes for CASSFAVRTDTQYF.